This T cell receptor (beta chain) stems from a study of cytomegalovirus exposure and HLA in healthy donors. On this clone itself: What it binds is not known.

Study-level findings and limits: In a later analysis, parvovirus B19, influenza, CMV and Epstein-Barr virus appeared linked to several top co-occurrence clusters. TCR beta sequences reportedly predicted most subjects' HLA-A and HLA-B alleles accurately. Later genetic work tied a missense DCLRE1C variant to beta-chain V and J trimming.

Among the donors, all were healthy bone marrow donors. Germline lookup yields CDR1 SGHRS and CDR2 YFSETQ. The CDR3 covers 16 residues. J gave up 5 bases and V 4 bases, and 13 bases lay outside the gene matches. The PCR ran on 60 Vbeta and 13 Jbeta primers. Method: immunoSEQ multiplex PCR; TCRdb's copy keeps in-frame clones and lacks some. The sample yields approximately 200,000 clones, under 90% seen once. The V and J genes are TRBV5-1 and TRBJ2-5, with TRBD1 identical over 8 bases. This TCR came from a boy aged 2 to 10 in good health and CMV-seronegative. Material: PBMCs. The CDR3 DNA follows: TGCGCCAGCAGCCCCGGGGGCAGGGGGCAATGGGAGACCCAGTACTTC. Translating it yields CASSPGGRGQWETQYF.